The sequence of this T cell receptor (beta chain) was determined in a study of T cells in Graves' hyperthyroidism and ophthalmopathy. Regions amplified from RNA transcripts were the TCR beta CDR3 regions. The study used the HTBI primer set for a first-round RT-PCR of the TCR CDR3. From the multiplex PCR reads, TCRdb called clonotypes with MiXCR, one entry per CDR3 protein. The sample lists 250,000 to 300,000 distinct CDR3 sequences; roughly 14% were seen once. Drawn at first hyperthyroidism diagnosis, the blood sample preceded any ophthalmopathy symptoms. The CDR3 extends over 16 amino acids. Germline V lookup: CDR1 MNHNS, CDR2 SASEGT. V shed 6 bases, J shed 2 bases, and the junction held 6 bases outside the gene matches.

The sample taken for sequencing was blood. The chain employs TRBV6-1 and TRBJ2-6, with TRBD1 identical over 8 bases. This clonotype was sampled from a woman in her thirties or forties with Graves' hyperthyroidism that later progressed to Graves' ophthalmopathy. CDR3 residues: CASRGDRIPGANVLTF. Written as DNA, the CDR3 is TGTGCCAGCAGGGGGGACAGGATACCTGGGGCCAACGTCCTGACTTTC.